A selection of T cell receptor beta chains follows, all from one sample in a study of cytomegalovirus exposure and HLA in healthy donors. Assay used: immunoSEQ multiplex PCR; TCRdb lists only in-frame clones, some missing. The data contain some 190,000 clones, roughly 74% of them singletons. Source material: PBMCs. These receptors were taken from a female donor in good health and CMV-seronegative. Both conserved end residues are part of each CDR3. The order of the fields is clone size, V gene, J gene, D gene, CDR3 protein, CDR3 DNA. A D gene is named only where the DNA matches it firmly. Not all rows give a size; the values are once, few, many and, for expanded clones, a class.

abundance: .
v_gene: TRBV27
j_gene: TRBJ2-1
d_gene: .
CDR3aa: CASSLTGERAYNEQFF
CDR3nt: TGTGCCAGCAGTTTAACGGGGGAGAGGGCCTACAATGAGCAGTTCTTC

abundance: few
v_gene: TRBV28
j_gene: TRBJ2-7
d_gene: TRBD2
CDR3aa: CASSLAGEYEQYF
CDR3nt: TGTGCCAGCAGTTTGGCGGGAGAGTACGAGCAGTACTTC

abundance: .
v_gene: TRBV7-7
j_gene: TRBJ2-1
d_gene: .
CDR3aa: CASSRGQSSYNEQFF
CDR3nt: TGTGCCAGCAGTAGAGGACAGAGCTCCTACAATGAGCAGTTCTTC

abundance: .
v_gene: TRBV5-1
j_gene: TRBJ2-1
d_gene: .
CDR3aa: CASSRDDSYSYNEQFF
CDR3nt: TGCGCCAGCAGCCGAGATGACTCCTACTCCTACAATGAGCAGTTCTTC

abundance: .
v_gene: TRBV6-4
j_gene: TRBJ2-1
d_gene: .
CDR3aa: CASSDSPDYNEQFF
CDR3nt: TGTGCCAGCAGTGACTCGCCAGACTACAATGAGCAGTTCTTC

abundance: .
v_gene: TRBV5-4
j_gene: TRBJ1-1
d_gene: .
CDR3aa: CASSSQGFRNTEAFF
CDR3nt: TGTGCCAGCAGCTCTCAGGGATTCAGAAACACTGAAGCTTTCTTT

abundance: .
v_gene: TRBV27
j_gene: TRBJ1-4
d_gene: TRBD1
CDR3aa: CASSLATGTNEKLFF
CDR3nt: TGTGCCAGCAGTTTAGCGACAGGGACTAATGAAAAACTGTTTTTT

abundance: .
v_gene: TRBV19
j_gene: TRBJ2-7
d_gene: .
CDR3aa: CASSRTVLIEQYF
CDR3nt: TGTGCCAGTAGTAGGACAGTCTTAATCGAGCAGTACTTC

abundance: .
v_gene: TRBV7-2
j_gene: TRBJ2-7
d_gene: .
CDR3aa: CASSLDPSSYEQYF
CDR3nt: TGTGCCAGCAGCTTAGATCCCAGCTCCTACGAGCAGTACTTC

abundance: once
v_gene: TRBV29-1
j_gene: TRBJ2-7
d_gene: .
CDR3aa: CSVEDAGSPYEQYF
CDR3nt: TGCAGCGTTGAAGACGCGGGGTCCCCCTACGAGCAGTACTTC

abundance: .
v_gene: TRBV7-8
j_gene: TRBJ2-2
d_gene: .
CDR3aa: CASSPKLGQLSGELFF
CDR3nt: TGTGCCAGCAGCCCTAAACTCGGACAACTCTCCGGGGAGCTGTTTTTT

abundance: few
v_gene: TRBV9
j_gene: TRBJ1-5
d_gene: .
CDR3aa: CASSVGLGEPQHF
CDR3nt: TGTGCCAGCAGCGTGGGCCTCGGGGAGCCCCAGCATTTT

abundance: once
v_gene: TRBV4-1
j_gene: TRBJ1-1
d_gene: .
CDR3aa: CASSQDLGLTEAFF
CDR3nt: TGCGCCAGCAGCCAAGATCTCGGGTTGACTGAAGCTTTCTTT

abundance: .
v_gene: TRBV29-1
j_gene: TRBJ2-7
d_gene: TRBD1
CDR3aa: CSVTGQGATYEQYF
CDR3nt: TGCAGCGTTACCGGACAGGGGGCAACCTACGAGCAGTACTTC

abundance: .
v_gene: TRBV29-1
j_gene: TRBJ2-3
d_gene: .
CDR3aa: CSVERGVGTDTQYF
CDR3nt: TGCAGCGTTGAAAGGGGCGTAGGCACAGATACGCAGTATTTT

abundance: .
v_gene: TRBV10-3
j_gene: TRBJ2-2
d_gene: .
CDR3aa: CAISRSMFDTGELFF
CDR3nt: TGTGCCATCAGTCGGAGCATGTTTGACACCGGGGAGCTGTTTTTT

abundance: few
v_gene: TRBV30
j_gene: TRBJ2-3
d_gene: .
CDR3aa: CAWTGASQDTQYF
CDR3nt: TGTGCCTGGACTGGAGCATCCCAGGATACGCAGTATTTT

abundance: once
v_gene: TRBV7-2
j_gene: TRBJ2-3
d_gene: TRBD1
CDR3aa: CASSLYLRGRGTDTQYF
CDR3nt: TGTGCCAGCAGCTTATATTTAAGGGGGCGCGGCACAGATACGCAGTATTTT

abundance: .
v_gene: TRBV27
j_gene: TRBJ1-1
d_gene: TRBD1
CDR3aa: CASRPLQGAKAFF
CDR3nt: TGTGCCAGCAGGCCGCTCCAGGGGGCGAAGGCTTTCTTT

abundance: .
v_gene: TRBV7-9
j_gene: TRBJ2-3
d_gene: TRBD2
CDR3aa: CASSPSGRVGDTQYF
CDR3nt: TGTGCCAGCAGCCCAAGCGGGAGGGTCGGGGATACGCAGTATTTT

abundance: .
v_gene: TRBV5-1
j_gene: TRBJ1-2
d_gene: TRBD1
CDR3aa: CASSRSGTGERGYTF
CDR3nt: TGCGCCAGCAGCCGGTCCGGGACAGGGGAGAGGGGCTACACCTTC

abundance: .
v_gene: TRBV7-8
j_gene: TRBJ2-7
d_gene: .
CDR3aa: CASSSFLGTSSSYEQYF
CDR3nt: TGTGCCAGCAGCTCCTTCCTCGGGACTTCGAGCTCCTACGAGCAGTACTTC

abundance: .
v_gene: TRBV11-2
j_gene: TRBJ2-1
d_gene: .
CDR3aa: CASSSRGSSYNEQFF
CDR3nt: TGTGCCAGCAGCTCACGGGGTAGCTCCTACAATGAGCAGTTCTTC

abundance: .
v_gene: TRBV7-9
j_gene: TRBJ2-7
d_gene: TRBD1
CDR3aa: CSSSSGGYEQYF
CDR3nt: TGTTCCAGCAGCTCAGGGGGCTACGAGCAGTACTTC

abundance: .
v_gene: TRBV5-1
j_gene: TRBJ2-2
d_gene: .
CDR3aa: CASSQTRFTNTGELFF
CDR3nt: TGCGCCAGCAGCCAGACGAGGTTTACGAACACCGGGGAGCTGTTTTTT

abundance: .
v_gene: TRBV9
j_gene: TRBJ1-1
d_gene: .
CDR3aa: CASSVGPRAEAFF
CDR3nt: TGTGCCAGCAGCGTAGGTCCCCGGGCTGAAGCTTTCTTT

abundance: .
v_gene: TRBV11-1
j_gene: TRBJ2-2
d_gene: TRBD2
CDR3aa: CASRQAGERLFF
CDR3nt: TGTGCCAGCAGGCAAGCGGGGGAGAGGCTGTTTTTT

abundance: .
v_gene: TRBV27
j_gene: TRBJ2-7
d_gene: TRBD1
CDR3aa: CASSIRTGGTYEQYF
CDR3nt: TGTGCCAGCAGTATACGGACAGGGGGCACCTACGAGCAGTACTTC

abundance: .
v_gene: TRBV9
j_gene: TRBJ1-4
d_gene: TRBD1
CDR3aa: CASSVGPGTGQAANEKLFF
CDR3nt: TGTGCCAGCAGCGTAGGTCCCGGGACAGGCCAGGCTGCTAATGAAAAACTGTTTTTT

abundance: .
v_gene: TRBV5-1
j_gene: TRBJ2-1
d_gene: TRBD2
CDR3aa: CASSPSGSSYNEQFF
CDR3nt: TGCGCCAGCAGCCCTAGCGGGAGCTCCTACAATGAGCAGTTCTTC

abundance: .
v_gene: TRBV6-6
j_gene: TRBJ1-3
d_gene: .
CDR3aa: CASSYEGISGNTIYF
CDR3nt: TGTGCCAGCAGTTATGAGGGAATCTCTGGAAACACCATATATTTT

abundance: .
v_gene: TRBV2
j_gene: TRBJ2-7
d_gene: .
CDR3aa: CASSEDTQQYF
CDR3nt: TGTGCCAGCAGTGAGGACACCCAGCAGTACTTC

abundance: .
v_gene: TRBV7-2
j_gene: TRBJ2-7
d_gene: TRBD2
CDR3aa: CASSLPGLAGPYEQYF
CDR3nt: TGTGCCAGCAGCCTTCCCGGACTAGCGGGACCCTACGAGCAGTACTTC

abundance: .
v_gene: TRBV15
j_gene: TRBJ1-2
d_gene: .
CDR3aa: CATSRDRITEGYTF
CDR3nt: TGTGCCACCAGCAGAGATCGAATCACGGAGGGCTACACCTTC

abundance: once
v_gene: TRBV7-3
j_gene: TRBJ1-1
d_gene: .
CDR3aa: CASSLSRDTEAFF
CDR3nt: TGTGCCAGCAGCTTGAGCAGGGACACTGAAGCTTTCTTT

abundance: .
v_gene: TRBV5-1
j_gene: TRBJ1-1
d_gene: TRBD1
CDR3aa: CASSLGTVKLSNTEAFF
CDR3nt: TGCGCCAGCAGCCTCGGGACAGTGAAGCTATCGAACACTGAAGCTTTCTTT

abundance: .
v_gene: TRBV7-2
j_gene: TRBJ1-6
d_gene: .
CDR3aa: CASSLKRAGAYNSPLHF
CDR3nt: TGTGCCAGCAGCTTAAAACGGGCAGGGGCCTATAATTCACCCCTCCACTTT

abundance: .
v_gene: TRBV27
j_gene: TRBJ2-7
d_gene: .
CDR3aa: CASSLSFEEDYEQYF
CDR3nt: TGTGCCAGCAGTTTATCCTTCGAAGAGGACTACGAGCAGTACTTC

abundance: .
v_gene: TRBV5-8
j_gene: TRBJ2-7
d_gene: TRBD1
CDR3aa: CASSSQGFSYEQYF
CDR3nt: TGTGCCAGCAGCTCACAGGGGTTCTCCTACGAGCAGTACTTC

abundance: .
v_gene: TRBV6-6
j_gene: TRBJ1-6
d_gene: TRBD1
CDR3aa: CASSPTGDLLPLHF
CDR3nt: TGTGCCAGCAGTCCGACAGGGGACCTACTCCCCCTCCACTTT

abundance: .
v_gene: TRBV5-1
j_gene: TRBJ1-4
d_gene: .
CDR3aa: CASSLTPTNEKLFF
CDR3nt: TGCGCCAGCAGCTTGACACCAACTAATGAAAAACTGTTTTTT

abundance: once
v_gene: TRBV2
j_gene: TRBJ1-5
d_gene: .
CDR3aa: CASTARVRDSNQPQHF
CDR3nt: TGTGCCAGCACGGCCAGGGTGAGAGATAGCAATCAGCCCCAGCATTTT